What follows is one T cell receptor (beta chain) and its context. Its antigen is currently unknown. For a library built for alpha chains, this beta chain is a stray read; little rests on its size. The data derive from a study of spatial heterogeneity in lung cancer. Germline V lookup: CDR1 SGHRS, CDR2 YFSETQ. V gave up 0 bases and J gave up 5 bases, with 15 bases separating them. The CDR3 spans 16 residues. Documented time point: sample taken at primary tumor resection. Whole RNA came from tumor, nontumor lung or frozen PBMC and was sequenced without being sorted. Study-wide points: Ubiquitous, expanded tumor-derived TCRs were more frequently observed in blood at resection than at follow-up.

Each TCR cDNA molecule bore a unique molecular identifier. TCRdb redid the calling of the 5' RACE reads with MiXCR, one entry per CDR3 protein. In the table there are 2,500 to 3,500 distinct CDR3 sequences, 25% to 35% of which are singletons. The receptor was isolated from a female donor with early-stage non-small cell lung cancer. The genes are TRBV5-1 and TRBJ2-1; TRBD2 might be the D (6 bases). The sequenced sample was PBMCs, obtained at surgery. CDR3 residues: CASSLAPGATNNEQFF. CDR3 DNA sequence: TGCGCCAGCAGCTTGGCCCCGGGAGCCACTAACAATGAGCAGTTCTTC.